These 5 T cell receptor beta chains share one sample of origin, sequenced in a study of cytomegalovirus exposure and HLA in healthy donors. PCR primers comprised 60 Vbeta and 13 Jbeta primers. Assay: immunoSEQ multiplex PCR; the TCRdb copy retains only in-frame clones and omits some. The top ten hold approximately 4% of the sample, which has 95,000 to 100,000 clones, approximately 85% seen once. The sample consisted of PBMCs. These receptors came from a young man in good health and CMV-seronegative.

This rearrangement joins TRBV4-1 to TRBJ1-2; 9 bases match TRBD1. This CDR3 region has 15 residues. Trimming at V came to 0 bases and at J to 7 bases, leaving 6 bases not matched to a gene. CDR1 and CDR2 from the germline V gene are MGHRA and YSYEKL. The CDR3 DNA reads TGCGCCAGCAGCCAAGACTGGGACAGGGAGCTTGGCTACACCTTC. Encoded protein: CASSQDWDRELGYTF.

This clone was seen once. The V call is TRBV6-5, the J call TRBJ2-7, with D possibly matching TRBD2 (5 bases). The germline gives CDR1 MNHEY, CDR2 SVGAGI. Trimming pared 5 bases from V and 1 base from J, leaving 15 bases between. The CDR3 is 15 residues long. The CDR3 protein is CASSRAGERSYEQYF. In DNA form, the CDR3 reads TGTGCCAGCAGTCGGGCCGGGGAGAGGTCCTACGAGCAGTACTTC.

This chain connects TRBV7-9 to TRBJ1-2, with D tentatively TRBD1 (6 bases). Trimming removed 1 base at V and 4 bases at J, with 10 bases between. CDR1 is SEHNR and CDR2 is FQNEAQ in the germline V gene (reference sequence). This CDR3 is built from 14 residues. The CDR3 DNA is TGTGCCAGCAGCTTAGGGCAGGGGAGCTATGGCTACACCTTC. Its translation is CASSLGQGSYGYTF.

V is TRBV7-9 and J is TRBJ2-3; no clear D. In germline, CDR1 is SEHNR, CDR2 FQNEAQ (reference sequence). The CDR3 runs to 13 residues. V lost 6 bases and J lost 2, with 9 bases in between. CDR3: CASRPAITDTQYF. The CDR3 DNA sequence: TGTGCCAGCAGACCCGCGATCACAGATACGCAGTATTTT.

The rearrangement links TRBV9 to TRBJ2-3; tentative D call: TRBD1 (6 bases). This CDR3 comprises 12 residues. V was clipped by 5 bases and J by 11 bases, with 15 bases between them. CDR1 is SGDLS and CDR2 is YYNGEE in the germline V gene. CDR3 sequence: CASSFMGARQYF. CDR3 DNA: TGTGCCAGCAGTTTTATGGGGGCGAGGCAGTATTTT.